This is a list of T cell receptor beta chains from one sample in a study of blood T cell repertoires in COVID-19. The method was immunoSEQ multiplex PCR; TCRdb's version includes in-frame clones alone and lacks a portion of them. The repertoire includes approximately 170,000 clones, about 80% of them detected once, and roughly 20% sits in the top ten. Sequencing was carried out using PBMCs or T cells enriched from blood (not recorded which). Receptor source: a woman between 65 and 79 years old in a cohort exposed to, infected with or recovered from COVID-19 (not recorded which). Both conserved end residues are part of each CDR3. The order of the fields is V gene, CDR3 protein.

V gene: TRBV19
CDR3 protein: CASSIGQVMNTEAFF

V gene: TRBV11-3
CDR3 protein: CASSLDPAGLAKNIQYF

V gene: TRBV5-1
CDR3 protein: CASSETGNNEKLFF

V gene: TRBV28
CDR3 protein: CASTMAPPGHTEAFF

V gene: TRBV7-9
CDR3 protein: CASSLGQGYSYEQYF

V gene: TRBV6-5
CDR3 protein: CASSYSTYNSPLHF

V gene: TRBV11-3
CDR3 protein: CASSLASGAFTYEQYF

V gene: TRBV7-8
CDR3 protein: CASSLRGSRRYQETQYF

V gene: TRBV14
CDR3 protein: CASSRSGTAAHEQYF

V gene: TRBV27
CDR3 protein: CASSLDLAGGDTQYF

V gene: TRBV29-1
CDR3 protein: CSVSGTGEIGAFF

V gene: TRBV9
CDR3 protein: CASSAQVAGPYNEQFF

V gene: TRBV27
CDR3 protein: CASTTYPSTEAFF

V gene: TRBV7-9
CDR3 protein: CASSELAAETQYF

V gene: TRBV5-1
CDR3 protein: CASSLDDRALMGNTIYF

V gene: TRBV11-2
CDR3 protein: CASSLGASGRWETQYF

V gene: TRBV2
CDR3 protein: CASSSGLAAYNEQFF

V gene: TRBV11-2
CDR3 protein: CASSFWGLSGDTEAFF

V gene: TRBV3-1/TRBV3-2
CDR3 protein: CASSQDKGTSSGSRNEQYF

V gene: TRBV28
CDR3 protein: CASTPVILSTEAFF

V gene: TRBV18
CDR3 protein: CASSPSGLWETQYF

V gene: TRBV6-5
CDR3 protein: CASSFALNTGELFF